This is a list of T cell receptor beta chains from one sample in a study of T cell repertoires in cytomegalovirus infection. From the reads, TCRdb called clonotypes with MiXCR, one entry per CDR3 protein. The sample lists about 180,000 distinct CDR3 sequences, around an eighth occurring once. Sample: PBMCs. The receptors stem from a human donor in good health (CMV status not recorded). Some clones in this sample may be carry-over from other donors' samples. The CDR3 runs from the conserved cysteine through the conserved F or W. D genes are given only for firm matches. Not every row has a clone size; where given, it reads once, few, many or a size class.

TRBV5-5,.,.,TRBJ2-2,TGTGCCAGCAGCTTGGATGGCTTCAACACCGGGGAGCTGTTTTTT,CASSLDGFNTGELFF
TRBV11-2,TRBD1,few,TRBJ2-3,TGTGCCAGCAGCCCCCTGACAGGGCGAGGGGGTACGCAGTATTTT,CASSPLTGRGGTQYF
TRBV14,TRBD2,few,TRBJ2-5,TGTGCCAGCAGCCAACTTCCGGCTAGCGGGAGCGAGACCCAGTACTTC,CASSQLPASGSETQYF
TRBV19,.,.,TRBJ1-5,TGTGCCAGTAGTATAGGAGGGACGGCTCAGCCCCAGCATTTT,CASSIGGTAQPQHF
TRBV27,TRBD2,few,TRBJ2-2,TGTGCCAGCAGCGGAATTGGACTAGCGCGTGCTGGCGGGGAGCTGTTTTTT,CASSGIGLARAGGELFF
TRBV7-7,TRBD2,.,TRBJ2-7,TGTGCTAGCAGCCCTAATACAGTGACTAGCGGGAGGGCCGGGTACGAGCAGTACTTC,CASSPNTVTSGRAGYEQYF
TRBV28,TRBD1,.,TRBJ1-4,TGTGCCAGCAGTTTAGTAGGGACAGGTTCTCCAACTAATGAAAAACTGTTTTTT,CASSLVGTGSPTNEKLFF
TRBV7-6,TRBD2,many,TRBJ2-7,TGTGCCAGCAGCTTAGCCAGAGTACCTAGCGGGGGCCACGAGCAGTACTTC,CASSLARVPSGGHEQYF
TRBV24-1,TRBD1,many,TRBJ1-5,TGTGCCACCAAGGTCAACTGGGAGAGACAGGGGAAGAGTCAGCCCCAGCATTTT,CATKVNWERQGKSQPQHF
TRBV11-2,TRBD1,many,TRBJ2-6,TGTGCCAGCAGCCTGGGACAGCCCGGGGCCAACGTCCTGACTTTC,CASSLGQPGANVLTF
TRBV7-9,TRBD1,many,TRBJ1-1,TGTGCCAGCAGGACAGGGACTGAAGCTTTCTTT,CASRTGTEAFF
TRBV28,.,many,TRBJ2-7,TGTGCCAGCGGACGGGACTCCTACGAGCAGTACTTC,CASGRDSYEQYF
TRBV7-2,.,many,TRBJ1-6,TGTGCCAGCAGCTTACGTCAGCCTACCTATAATTCACCCCTCCACTTT,CASSLRQPTYNSPLHF
TRBV24-1,.,.,TRBJ2-1,TGTGCCACCAGTGATTTGAAGAGAGGGAATGAGCAGTTCTTC,CATSDLKRGNEQFF
TRBV12-3/TRBV12-4,TRBD1,many,TRBJ1-1,TGTGCCAGCAGTTTTACAGGGGGCAGGAGCACTGAAGCTTTCTTT,CASSFTGGRSTEAFF